Shown below are 18 T cell receptor beta chains from a single sample sequenced in a study of blood T cells in healthy people across ages. With a J-beta primer mix and a sample-barcoded 5' primer, a second PCR ran roughly 6 to 12 cycles. One entry per CDR3 protein, called by TCRdb with MiXCR from the 5' RACE reads. The table has around 600,000 distinct CDR3 sequences, around 48% seen once; the top ten hold roughly 25%. The sequencing sample was made of blood. The receptors originated from a man older than 75 in good health.

The chain couples TRBV7-9 to TRBJ1-1; D is possibly TRBD1 (5 bases). V shed 3 bases and J shed 4 bases, with 9 bases lying between them. This CDR3 is built from 13 residues. Per the germline V gene, CDR1 is SEHNR and CDR2 is FQNEAQ (reference sequence). The CDR3 bases are TGTGCCAGCAGCTTGGGGGAAGCCACTGAAGCTTTCTTT. It codes for CASSLGEATEAFF.

The rearrangement links TRBV4-3 to TRBJ2-1; tentatively, D is TRBD2 (6 bases). V lost 0 bases, J lost 1 base, and 13 bases lay in between. The germline V gene has CDR1 LGHNA and CDR2 YSLEER. The CDR3 spans 17 residues. CDR3 sequence reads: CASSQDPAGLSYNEQFF. Here the CDR3 DNA reads TGCGCCAGCAGCCAAGATCCTGCGGGGCTTTCCTACAATGAGCAGTTCTTC.

The gene calls are TRBV5-1 and TRBJ2-5; tentatively, D is TRBD1 (6 bases). With the DNA end fitting TRBJ2-7 better, the J assignment may be wrong. Germline CDR1 SGHRS, CDR2 YFSETQ. The CDR3 totals 14 residues. The CDR3 coding sequence is TGCGCCAGCAGCTTGGAAGGGGGATTTGACGAGCAGTACTTC. It specifies CASSLEGGFDEQYF.

This clonotype showed up just a few times. This rearrangement joins TRBV6-6 to TRBJ2-5; TRBD2 is a possible D gene (5 bases). V was shortened by 7 bases and J by 5 bases, with 14 bases between the two germline ends. The germline V gene encodes CDR1 MNHNY and CDR2 SVGAGI (reference sequence). The CDR3 contains 13 residues. The CDR3 sequence is CASTPRSGETQYF. CDR3 in DNA: TGTGCCAGCACCCCAAGGTCGGGGGAGACCCAGTACTTC.

The J gene is TRBJ2-1, the V gene TRBV5-4; 9 bases are shared with TRBD2. CDR1 is SGHNT, CDR2 YYREEE, per germline (reference sequence). Losses at the gene ends were 2 bases for V and 9 bases for J; bases not matched to a gene: 9. This CDR3 contains 15 residues. CDR3 in amino acids: CASSFYSGGLGEQFF. The CDR3 nucleotides read TGTGCCAGCAGCTTTTACAGCGGGGGGCTGGGTGAGCAGTTCTTC.

This clonotype has only a few counts. V usage is TRBV20-1 and J usage is TRBJ2-2; D may be TRBD2 (6 bases). The CDR3 covers 14 residues. Trimming took 6 bases from V and 5 from J, leaving 16 bases between them. Germline V gene data show CDR1 as DFQATT and CDR2 as SNEGSKA (reference sequence). In DNA form, the CDR3 reads TGCAGTGCCTATCACGGGAGCGGGACCGGGGAGCTGTTTTTT. It yields the protein CSAYHGSGTGELFF.

The rearrangement uses TRBV13 and TRBJ2-7, with D perhaps given as TRBD1 or TRBD2 (5 bases each). V was trimmed by 4 bases and J by 3 bases, leaving 10 bases between them. The CDR3 runs to 13 residues. The germline gives CDR1 PRHDT, CDR2 FYEKMQ (reference sequence). CDR3 sequence (DNA): TGTGCCAGCAGCTACCGGGACCACTACGAGCAGTACTTC. This gives the protein CASSYRDHYEQYF.

The J gene is TRBJ2-7, the V gene TRBV20-1; D is perhaps TRBD2 (5 bases). The length of the CDR3 is 13 residues. Trimming pared 2 bases from V and 7 bases from J, leaving 15 bases between. Germline V gene data show CDR1 as DFQATT and CDR2 as SNEGSKA (reference sequence). The DNA for the CDR3 is TGCAGTGCTAGATCAGGACTCTTCAATGAGCAGTACTTC. Its translation: CSARSGLFNEQYF.

The rearrangement links TRBV7-2 to TRBJ1-2; 7 bases are shared with TRBD1. The CDR3 covers 16 residues. The germline gives CDR1 SGHTA, CDR2 FQGNSA. With V trimmed by 5 bases and J by 4 bases, 13 bases remained unmatched. The CDR3 DNA is TGTGCCAGCAGCCATGGCCCCGACAGGGACTTCTATGGCTACACCTTC. This gives the protein CASSHGPDRDFYGYTF.

This rearrangement joins TRBV4-3 to TRBJ2-3; D perhaps matches TRBD2 (6 bases). CDR1 and CDR2 (germline): LGHNA, YSLEER. Trimming cost V 5 bases and J 8 bases, with 20 bases left between them. The CDR3 loop spans 15 amino acids. CDR3 nucleotide sequence: TGCGCCAGCAGCAACGGAGGAGGGGCCGGCGGTACGCAGTATTTT. This gives the protein CASSNGGGAGGTQYF.

The chain joins TRBV15 to TRBJ2-3; 7 bases are a match to TRBD1. The V gene's germline CDR1 is LNHNV and CDR2 YYDKDF (reference sequence). This CDR3 region has 12 residues. The V and J ends lost 4 bases and 13 bases, in that order; junction bases with no gene match: 8. CDR3: CATSMTGPEKYF. CDR3 sequence (DNA): TGTGCCACCAGCATGACAGGGCCAGAGAAGTATTTT.

The rearrangement links TRBV27 to TRBJ1-4; D remains unclear. The length of the CDR3 is 15 residues. The germline V gene has CDR1 MNHEY and CDR2 SMNVEV (reference sequence). The V and J ends lost 6 bases and 2 bases respectively, with 13 bases between them. The CDR3 spells CASSRSAGTNEKLFF. In DNA, the CDR3 is TGTGCCAGCAGCCGAAGTGCGGGGACTAATGAAAAACTGTTTTTT.

This chain uses TRBV2 with TRBJ2-1, with 11 bases that match TRBD2. Per germline, CDR1 SNHLY and CDR2 FYNNEI. V lost 6 bases to trimming and J lost 9 bases; unmatched junction nucleotides: 10. The CDR3 length is 15 residues. The CDR3 spells CASRDLAGGRSEQFF. In DNA form, the CDR3 reads TGTGCCAGCAGGGATCTAGCGGGGGGTCGAAGTGAGCAGTTCTTC.

The rearrangement uses TRBV20-1 and TRBJ2-5, with D possibly matching TRBD2 (5 bases). CDR3 length equals 13 residues. V was shortened by 0 bases and J by 11 bases, with 16 bases between the two germline ends. The germline gives CDR1 DFQATT, CDR2 SNEGSKA (reference sequence). CDR3 DNA sequence: TGCAGTGCTAGAGACGAGGGTGACAATGAGCAGTACTTC. It translates to CSARDEGDNEQYF.

This clonotype has more than one count but fewer than ten. The rearrangement uses TRBV10-3 and TRBJ2-3; D gene uncertain. Germline V lookup: CDR1 ENHRY, CDR2 SYGVKD. The CDR3 runs 11 residues. Trimming pared 7 bases from V and 2 bases from J, leaving 4 bases between. The DNA for the CDR3 is TGTGCCATCAAGGTCACAGATACGCAGTATTTT. Amino acid sequence: CAIKVTDTQYF.

In DNA, the CDR3 is TGCGCCAGCAGCCAACCACCAGGGTTCTCTGGGGCCAACGTCCTGACTTTC. It yields the protein CASSQPPGFSGANVLTF. V and J are TRBV4-1 and TRBJ2-6, with a possible D match to TRBD1 (5 bases). Germline V gives CDR1 MGHRA, CDR2 YSYEKL. The CDR3 has 17 amino acids. Trimming shortened V by 2 bases and J by 0 bases, and 11 bases separated the two germline ends.

This rearrangement joins TRBV10-3 to TRBJ2-4; D is undetermined. The last part of the DNA fits TRBJ2-5 better; the J call may be wrong. CDR1 and CDR2 from the germline V gene are ENHRY and SYGVKD. This CDR3 contains 11 residues. The CDR3 here is CAIAQAETQYF. In DNA form, the CDR3 reads TGTGCCATAGCCCAGGCGGAGACCCAGTACTTC.

CDR3 residues: CANTGGTAPYEQYF. CDR3 coding DNA: TGTGCCAACACGGGGGGTACAGCCCCCTACGAGCAGTACTTC. The chain combines TRBV27 with TRBJ2-7, with 7 bases lining up with TRBD2. V lost 10 bases to trimming and J lost 2 bases; unmatched junction nucleotides: 11. The germline V gene has CDR1 MNHEY and CDR2 SMNVEV (reference sequence). The CDR3 has 14 residues.